This record concerns one T cell receptor (beta chain) sequence. The antigen remains unidentified. Germline CDR1 and CDR2: MNHNY and SVGAGI (reference sequence). The CDR3 sequence is 16 residues long. V dropped 4 bases and J dropped 2 bases, with 18 bases sitting between them. These data originate in a study of T cell responses to AZD1222 COVID-19 vaccine. Overall study results and limits: Donors were largely white British and mainly female; clonal diversity was possibly underestimated.

Some clones are missing from TCRdb's copy, which holds only in-frame ones; the method was immunoSEQ multiplex PCR. This sample yields 150,000 to 200,000 clones, of which roughly 92% are seen a single time; roughly 1.2% belongs to the top ten. V and J are TRBV6-6 and TRBJ2-7; D gene uncertain. The TCR was taken from an adult who received the AZD1222 COVID-19 vaccine. Sequencing used peripheral blood, obtained 28 days after the second AZD1222 dose. The CDR3 loop is CASSLSLKGSAYEQYF. The CDR3 DNA reads TGTGCCAGCAGTTTGTCCCTCAAAGGCTCGGCCTACGAGCAGTACTTC.